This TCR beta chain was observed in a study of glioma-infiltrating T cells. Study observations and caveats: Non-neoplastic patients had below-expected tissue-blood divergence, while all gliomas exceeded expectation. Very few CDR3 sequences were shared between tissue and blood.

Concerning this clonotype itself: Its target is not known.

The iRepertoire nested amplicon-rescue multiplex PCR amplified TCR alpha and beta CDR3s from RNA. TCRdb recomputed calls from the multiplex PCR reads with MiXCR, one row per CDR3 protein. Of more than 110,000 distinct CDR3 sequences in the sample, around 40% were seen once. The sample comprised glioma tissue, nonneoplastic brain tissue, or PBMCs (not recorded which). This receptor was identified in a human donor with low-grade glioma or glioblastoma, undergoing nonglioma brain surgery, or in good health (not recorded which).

CDR3 loop: CASSYGLAGGISTDTQYF. The DNA for the CDR3 is TGTGCCAGCAGCTACGGACTAGCGGGGGGCATTAGCACAGATACGCAGTATTTT. V and J are TRBV9 and TRBJ2-3, with 14 bases fitting TRBD2. The germline V gene encodes CDR1 SGDLS and CDR2 YYNGEE. The CDR3 is 18 amino acids. The trim removed 4 bases at V and 0 bases at J, leaving 7 bases unmatched.